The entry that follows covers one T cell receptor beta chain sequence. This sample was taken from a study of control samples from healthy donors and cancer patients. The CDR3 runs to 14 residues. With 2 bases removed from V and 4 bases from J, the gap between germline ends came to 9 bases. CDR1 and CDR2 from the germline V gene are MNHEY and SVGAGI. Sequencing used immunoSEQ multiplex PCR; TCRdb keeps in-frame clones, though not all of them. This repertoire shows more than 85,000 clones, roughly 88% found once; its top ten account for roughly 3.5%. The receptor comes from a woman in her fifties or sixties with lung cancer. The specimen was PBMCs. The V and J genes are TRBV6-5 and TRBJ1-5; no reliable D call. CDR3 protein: CASSYGQANQPQHF. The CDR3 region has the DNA TGTGCCAGCAGTTACGGGCAGGCTAATCAGCCCCAGCATTTT.